The entry below gives a single T cell receptor beta chain sequence along with its context. The antigen is not known. The germline V gene encodes CDR1 SGHDT and CDR2 YYEEEE. The CDR3 covers 13 residues. Trimming removed 1 base at V and 6 bases at J, with 10 bases between. TCRdb reassembled clones from the PCR reads with MiXCR. The table has roughly 16,000 clones, approximately 19% seen once; the top ten hold roughly 14%. The source of the sample is a study of metastatic and nonmetastatic thyroid tumors. Across the whole study: Malignant and benign thyroid patients had repertoires compared in peripheral blood and tumor or nodule tissue.

Until they underwent thyroid surgery, no patient had received any treatment. Study results and limitations: Reportedly, malignant thyroid tumors had significantly higher TCR beta diversity than benign nodules, in blood and tumor.

The chain combines TRBV5-6 with TRBJ1-2, with a weak D call TRBD1 (6 bases). The sequence was obtained from a female donor with papillary thyroid cancer or a benign thyroid nodule (not recorded which). Some clones in this sample may be carry-over from other donors' samples. The sequenced material came from blood. The CDR3 coding sequence is TGTGCCAGCAGCTTGACAGGGTACGATGGCTACACCTTC. Its translation: CASSLTGYDGYTF.